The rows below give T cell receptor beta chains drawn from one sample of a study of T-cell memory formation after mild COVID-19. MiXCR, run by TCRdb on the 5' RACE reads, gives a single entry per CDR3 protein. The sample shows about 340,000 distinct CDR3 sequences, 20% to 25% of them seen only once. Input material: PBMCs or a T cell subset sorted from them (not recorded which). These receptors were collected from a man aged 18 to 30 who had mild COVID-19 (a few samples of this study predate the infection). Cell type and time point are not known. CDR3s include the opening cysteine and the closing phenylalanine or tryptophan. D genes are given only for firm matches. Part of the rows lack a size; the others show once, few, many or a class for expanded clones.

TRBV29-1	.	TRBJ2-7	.	TGCAGAGTTGAAAAGGACAGCAACTACGAGCAGTACTTC	CRVEKDSNYEQYF
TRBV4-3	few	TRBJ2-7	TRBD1	TGCGCCAGCAGCGTAGCGGGACAGGGGCTCGACGAGCAGTACTTC	CASSVAGQGLDEQYF
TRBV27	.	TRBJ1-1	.	TGTGCCAGCAGTGCGGAATCGGAGGGGAACACTGAAGCTTTCTTT	CASSAESEGNTEAFF
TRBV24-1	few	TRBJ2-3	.	TGTGCCACCAGTGAGACACAGAATAGTCCTGATACGCAGTATTTT	CATSETQNSPDTQYF
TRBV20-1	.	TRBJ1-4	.	TGCAGTGCTACCACTCTCTTCGATGAAAAACTGTTTTTT	CSATTLFDEKLFF
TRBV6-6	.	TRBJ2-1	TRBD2	TGTGCCAGCAGTTCGACTAGCGGGGTAAAGTTCTTC	CASSSTSGVKFF
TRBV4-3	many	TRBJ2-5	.	TGCGCCAGCAGCCAGGTCCGGGACGGCCAAGAGACCCAGTACTTC	CASSQVRDGQETQYF
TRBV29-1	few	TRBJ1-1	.	TGCAGCGTTGAGGAACAGGGAGCCACTGAAGCTTTCTTT	CSVEEQGATEAFF
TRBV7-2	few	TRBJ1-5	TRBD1	TGTGCCAGCAGCTCAGGGGGACGGGACAATCAGCCCCAGCATTTT	CASSSGGRDNQPQHF
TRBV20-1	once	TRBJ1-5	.	TGCAGTGCGAGTCCGGCGGCTTATCAGCCCCAGCATTTT	CSASPAAYQPQHF
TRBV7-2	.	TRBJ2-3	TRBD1	TGTGCCAGCAGCCCGAGACAGGGCGCAGATACGCAGTATTTT	CASSPRQGADTQYF
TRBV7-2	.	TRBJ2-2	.	TGTGCCAGCAGCTTAGCGGGGCCCCCCGGGGAGCTGTTTTTT	CASSLAGPPGELFF
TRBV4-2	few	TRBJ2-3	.	TGTGCCAGCAGCCGTCGGGAAGGGCAGAGACGGTTGGATACGCAGTATTTT	CASSRREGQRRLDTQYF
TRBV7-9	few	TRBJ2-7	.	TGTGCCAGCAGCTTACGAGGTGACCCCACCTACGAGCAGTACTTC	CASSLRGDPTYEQYF
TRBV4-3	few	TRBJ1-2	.	TGCGCCAGCAGTCACTTAGGGGCAGGTTTCTATGGCTACACCTTC	CASSHLGAGFYGYTF
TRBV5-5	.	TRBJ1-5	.	TGTGCCACCTCACCTGCCTTTGGATTCCCCCAGCATTTT	CATSPAFGFPQHF
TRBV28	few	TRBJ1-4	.	TGTGCCAGCAGTTCCCGGGAGGCAGGGTGGGAAAAACTGTTTTTT	CASSSREAGWEKLFF
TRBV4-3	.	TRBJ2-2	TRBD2	TGCGCCAGCAGCCGGGGACTAGTGAACACCGGGGAGCTGTTTTTT	CASSRGLVNTGELFF
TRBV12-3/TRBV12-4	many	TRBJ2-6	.	TGTGCCAGCACCGTAGGGGCGCGGGGGGCCAACGTCCTGACTTTC	CASTVGARGANVLTF
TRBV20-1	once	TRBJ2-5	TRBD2	TGCAGTGCCGCTAGCGGGGGGATTCAAGAGACCCAGTACTTC	CSAASGGIQETQYF
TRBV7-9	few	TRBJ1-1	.	TGTGCCAGCAGCTTAGCTCGGGACCAAAGGAACACTGAAGCTTTCTTT	CASSLARDQRNTEAFF
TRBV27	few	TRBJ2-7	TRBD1	TGTGCCAGCAGTATCTTAGGGACAGGATATACCTACGAGCAGTACTTC	CASSILGTGYTYEQYF
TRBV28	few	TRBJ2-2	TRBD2	TGTGCCAGCAGTTCCTTAAGGGGACTAGCGAGGAACACCGGGGAGCTGTTTTTT	CASSSLRGLARNTGELFF
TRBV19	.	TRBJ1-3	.	TGTGCCAGTAGTATAGGCGGCTTGGGAAACACCATATATTTT	CASSIGGLGNTIYF
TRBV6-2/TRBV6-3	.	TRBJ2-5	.	TGTGCCAGCAAGAACGGATTGTGGGGGACCCAGTACTTC	CASKNGLWGTQYF
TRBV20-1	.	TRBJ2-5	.	TGCAGTGCTAGAGAGGGGAGGGGGGCAGGAGAGACCCAGTACTTC	CSAREGRGAGETQYF
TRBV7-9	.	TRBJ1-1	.	TGTGCCAGCAGCTCTCAGTCGGCACTTGTTCTGAACACTGAAGCTTTCTTT	CASSSQSALVLNTEAFF
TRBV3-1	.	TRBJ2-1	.	TGTGCCAGCAGCCAAGATCTGGGACCACGGCGGGAGCAGTTCTTC	CASSQDLGPRREQFF
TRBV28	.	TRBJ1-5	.	TGTGCCAGCAGTACAACTGGACGGAGCGGTCAGCCCCAGCATTTT	CASSTTGRSGQPQHF
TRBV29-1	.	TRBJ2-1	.	TGCAGCGTTGTGACTGGACAGCTTTACAATGAGCAGTTCTTC	CSVVTGQLYNEQFF
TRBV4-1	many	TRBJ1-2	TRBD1	TGCGCCAGCAGCCCTCCTGACAGGGAGGATTATGGTGGCTACACCTTC	CASSPPDREDYGGYTF
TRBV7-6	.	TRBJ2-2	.	TGTGCCAGCAGCCCCAACCCGGGGGTGGACGGGGAGCTGTTTTTT	CASSPNPGVDGELFF
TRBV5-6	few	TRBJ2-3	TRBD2	TGTGCCAGCAGCTCGATTAGCGGGGCAGATACGCAGTATTTT	CASSSISGADTQYF
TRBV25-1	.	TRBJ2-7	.	TGTGCCAGCAGTCTGGTGGACAGATACTACGAGCAGTACTTC	CASSLVDRYYEQYF
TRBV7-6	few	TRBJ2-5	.	TGTGCCAGCAGCCCGCGCTCCCCTGGGGTGTCCCAGTACTTC	CASSPRSPGVSQYF
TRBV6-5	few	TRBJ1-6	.	TGTGCCAGCAGTCCCGCGACTGGGGCACCCCTCCACTTT	CASSPATGAPLHF